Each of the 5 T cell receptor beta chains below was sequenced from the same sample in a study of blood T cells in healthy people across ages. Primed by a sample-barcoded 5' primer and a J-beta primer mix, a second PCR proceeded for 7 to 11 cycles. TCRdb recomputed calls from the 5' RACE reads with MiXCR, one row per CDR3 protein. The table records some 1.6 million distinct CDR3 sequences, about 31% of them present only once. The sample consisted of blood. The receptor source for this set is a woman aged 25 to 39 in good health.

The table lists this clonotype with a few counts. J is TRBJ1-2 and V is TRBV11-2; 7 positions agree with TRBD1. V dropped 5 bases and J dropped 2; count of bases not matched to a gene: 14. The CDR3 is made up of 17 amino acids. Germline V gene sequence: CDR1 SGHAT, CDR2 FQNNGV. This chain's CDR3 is CASSGGSRPTGNYGYTF. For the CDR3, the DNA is TGTGCCAGCAGCGGCGGTTCAAGACCGACAGGGAACTATGGCTACACCTTC.

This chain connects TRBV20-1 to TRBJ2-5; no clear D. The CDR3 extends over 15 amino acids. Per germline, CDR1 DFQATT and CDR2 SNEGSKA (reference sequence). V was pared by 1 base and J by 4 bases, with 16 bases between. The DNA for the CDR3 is TGCAGTGCTAGAGCCCCCGGGCTCAACGGAGAGACCCAGTACTTC. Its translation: CSARAPGLNGETQYF.

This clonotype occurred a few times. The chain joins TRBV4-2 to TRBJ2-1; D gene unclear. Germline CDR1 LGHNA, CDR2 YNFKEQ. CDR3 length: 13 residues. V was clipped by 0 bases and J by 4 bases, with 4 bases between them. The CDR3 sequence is CASSQDKYNEQFF. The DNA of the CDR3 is TGTGCCAGCAGCCAAGATAAGTACAATGAGCAGTTCTTC.

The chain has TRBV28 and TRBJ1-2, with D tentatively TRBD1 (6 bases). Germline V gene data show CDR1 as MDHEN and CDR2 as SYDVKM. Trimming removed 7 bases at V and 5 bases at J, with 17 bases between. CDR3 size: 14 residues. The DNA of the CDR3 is TGTGCCAGCACGGCGGCGTCAGGGGTATATGGCTACACCTTC. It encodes CASTAASGVYGYTF.

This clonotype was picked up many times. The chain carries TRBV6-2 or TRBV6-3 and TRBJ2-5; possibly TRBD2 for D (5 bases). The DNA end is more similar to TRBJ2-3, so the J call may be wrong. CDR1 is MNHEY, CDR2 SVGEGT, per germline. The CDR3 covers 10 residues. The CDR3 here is CASSSGAQYF. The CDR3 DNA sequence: TGTGCCAGCAGCTCCGGGGCGCAGTATTTT.